Only a few counts were recorded for the clone carrying this T cell receptor beta chain. V lost 3 bases and J 6 bases, leaving 14 bases between the germline ends. This CDR3 is built from 14 residues. CDR1 MGHRA and CDR2 YSYEKL come from the germline V gene. The data stem from a study of blood T cell repertoires in COVID-19. In the original analysis: Reference gene primer amplification gave estimated nucleated cell counts. Produced via immunoSEQ multiplex PCR; TCRdb's table is partial and in-frame only. V, J and clone size derive from that table, while D and trimming were established from the DNA sequence. The profile shows fewer than 300,000 clones, about nine tenths of them singletons.

The rearrangement uses TRBV4-1 and TRBJ1-2, with D maybe TRBD1 (5 bases). The receptor comes from a man aged 18-30 years who had recovered from COVID-19. Sequenced sample: PBMCs or T cells enriched from blood (not recorded which). CDR3 nucleotide sequence: TGCGCCAGCAGCCAGCCCTGGGGGGACGATGGCTACACCTTC. Amino acid sequence: CASSQPWGDDGYTF.